This T cell receptor beta chain originates from a study of blood T cell repertoires in COVID-19. Study information: COVID-19 samples from acute and convalescent phases originated in the United States, Italy and Spain. From T cells, B-cell-depleted T cells, or PBMCs came the material, which was cDNA or gDNA.

Per the authors' pipeline: Reference gene primer amplification gave nucleated cell count estimates. Sequenced by immunoSEQ multiplex PCR; TCRdb stores in-frame clones only, minus some. D and trimming come from the DNA, and the V and J calls and clone size come from that table. Of around 140,000 clones listed, around 89% are singletons. CDR3 size: 16 residues. CDR1 is LNHNV and CDR2 is YYDKDF in the germline V gene (reference sequence). The trim removed 2 bases at V and 5 bases at J, leaving 7 bases unmatched. This chain joins TRBV15 and TRBJ2-7; 12 bases fit TRBD1. The specimen was peripheral blood. The source of this sequence is a man aged 45-65 years with active or convalescent COVID-19. CDR3 nucleotides: TGTGCCACCAGCAGATCCCACCGGGACAGGGGGCACGAGCAGTACTTC. Amino acid sequence: CATSRSHRDRGHEQYF.